The 10 T cell receptor beta chains listed next were all sequenced from one sample in a study of early stage breast cancer tumors. Some clones are missing from TCRdb's copy, which holds only in-frame ones; the method was immunoSEQ multiplex PCR. This sample has roughly 14,000 clones, with approximately 84% found just once. The sample comprised normal breast tissue next to the tumor. Receptors originate from a person aged 30 to 40 with breast cancer.

V is TRBV27 and J is TRBJ2-3; the match to TRBD2 covers 8 bases. The V gene's germline CDR1 is MNHEY and CDR2 SMNVEV (reference sequence). The length of the CDR3 is 18 residues. Trimming cost V 6 bases and J 2 bases; bases outside gene matches: 16. The CDR3 coding sequence is TGTGCCAGCAGCTACCTAAGAGTTAGCGGGACGTACACAGATACGCAGTATTTT. Protein: CASSYLRVSGTYTDTQYF.

The rearrangement links TRBV6-5 to TRBJ1-2; the D is unclear. V shed 0 bases and J shed 0 bases, with 5 bases lying between them. The V gene's germline CDR1 is MNHEY and CDR2 SVGAGI. The CDR3 spans 14 residues. CDR3 sequence: CASSYSTPNYGYTF. DNA for the CDR3: TGTGCCAGCAGTTACTCGACCCCTAACTATGGCTACACCTTC.

This sequence joins TRBV9 and TRBJ2-6; D remains ambiguous. CDR1 and CDR2 (germline): SGDLS, YYNGEE. Trimming pared 2 bases from V and 4 bases from J, leaving 7 bases between. This CDR3 comprises 14 residues. The CDR3 DNA sequence: TGTGCCAGCAGCGTGGGTGCCGGGGCCAACGTCCTGACTTTC. Translated: CASSVGAGANVLTF.

The chain employs TRBV18 and TRBJ2-5; D gene unclear. V lost 1 base, J lost 4 bases, and 4 bases lay in between. Per the germline V gene, CDR1 is KGHSH and CDR2 is LQKENI. The length of the CDR3 is 12 residues. The CDR3 DNA reads as TGTGCCAGCTCACCACAGGGAGAGACCCAGTACTTC. Its protein is CASSPQGETQYF.

V is TRBV7-2 and J is TRBJ2-7, with a tentative D call TRBD2 (6 bases). This CDR3 comprises 15 residues. Germline CDR1 reads SGHTA; CDR2 reads FQGNSA. V gave up 3 bases and J gave up 2 bases, with 14 bases separating them. In DNA, the CDR3 is TGTGCCAGCAGCTTGAATAGCGGAGCTGCCTACGAGCAGTACTTC. Translated, it gives CASSLNSGAAYEQYF.

In this sample, this clone turned up once. The rearrangement joins TRBV19 to TRBJ2-1, with TRBD2 identical over 11 bases. The trim removed 8 bases at V and 5 bases at J, leaving 5 bases unmatched. This CDR3 has 14 residues. Germline values: CDR1 LNHDA, CDR2 SQIVND (reference sequence). The CDR3 here is CASGGLADHNEQFF. In nucleotides, the CDR3 is TGTGCCAGTGGGGGACTAGCGGACCACAATGAGCAGTTCTTC. The complete variable domain, with remaining parts taken from reference TRBV19 and TRBJ2-1, reads DGGITQSPKYLFRKEGQNVTLSCEQNLNHDAMYWYRQDPGQGLRLIYYSQIVNDFQKGDIAEGYSVSREKKESFPLTVTSAQKNPTAFYLCASGGLADHNEQFFGPGTRLTVL.

In its sample, this clone was seen a few times. V usage is TRBV10-2 and J usage is TRBJ1-2, with no clear D. Trimming took 8 bases from V and 4 from J, leaving 11 bases between them. Germline V gene data show CDR1 as WSHSY and CDR2 as SAAADI. CDR3 length: 12 amino acids. The CDR3 DNA follows: TGCGCCAGCGACGGCGGATCCTATGGCTACACCTTC. This sequence encodes CASDGGSYGYTF.

The V call is TRBV10-1, the J call TRBJ1-2, with D perhaps matching TRBD1 (6 bases). Germline CDR1 is WNHNN and CDR2 is SYGVQD (reference sequence). The V end lost 0 bases, the J end lost 6 bases, and 11 bases lay between the germline ends. This CDR3 spans 14 amino acids. CDR3: CASSESGGANGYTF. As DNA, the CDR3 is TGCGCCAGCAGTGAGTCGGGGGGGGCGAATGGCTACACCTTC.

The chain combines TRBV7-2 with TRBJ2-7; D may be TRBD2 (6 bases). The CDR3 loop spans 13 amino acids. Germline-derived CDR1 and CDR2 are SGHTA and FQGNSA. Between the trimmed V and J ends, which lost 2 bases and 5 bases, there was a span of 10 bases. CDR3 nucleotides: TGTGCCAGCAGCTTAAAGGGAGGTGACGAGCAGTACTTC. Amino acids: CASSLKGGDEQYF.

This clone has only a few counts. This chain joins TRBV5-5 and TRBJ2-2; no firm D call. The V and J ends lost 1 base and 6 bases respectively, with 13 bases between them. Germline-derived CDR1 and CDR2 are SGHKS and YYEKEE (reference sequence). This CDR3 contains 15 residues. The CDR3 reads CASSLPRAGAGELFF. As DNA, the CDR3 is TGTGCCAGCAGCTTGCCAAGGGCAGGCGCCGGGGAGCTGTTTTTT.